Below, one TCR beta chain is given with its context. What it binds is not known. This record comes from a study of cytotoxic CD8 clonotypes in ibrutinib-treated CLL. Sequencing used immunoSEQ multiplex PCR; TCRdb keeps in-frame clones, though not all of them. This table has 30,000 to 40,000 clones, approximately 70% appearing once. Study-wide results and caveats: Before falling back toward baseline at progression, clonality had risen at the time of ibrutinib response.

CDR1 and CDR2 (germline): SGHVS, FQNEAQ. The CDR3 has 15 amino acids. V shed 5 bases, J shed 5 bases, and the junction held 9 bases outside the gene matches. The chain joins TRBV7-8 to TRBJ2-5; 9 bases are shared with TRBD1. The sequencing used PBMCs, collected before ibrutinib treatment. This clonotype was obtained from a human donor with chronic lymphocytic leukemia. The DNA for the CDR3 is TGTGCCAGCAGCAACCGGGACAGGGAGCAGGAGACCCAGTACTTC. Protein product: CASSNRDREQETQYF.